This T cell receptor beta chain emerged from a study of shared T cell receptors in the human thymus. This clone occurred a few times. The CDR3 sequence is 14 residues long. Per the germline V gene, CDR1 is MRHNA and CDR2 is SNTAGT. The V and J ends lost 8 bases and 7 bases respectively, with 18 bases between them. Some clones are missing from TCRdb's copy, which holds only in-frame ones; the method was immunoSEQ multiplex PCR. The sample includes hundreds of thousands of clones, approximately 89% seen only once; the top ten take roughly 0.0094%. This sample was shared with a second study, whose subject was human thymus T cells. As that study records: Usage of V and J genes appeared biased in thymic and blood repertoires.

This chain links TRBV6-4 with TRBJ2-1; TRBD2 might be the D (6 bases). Sequenced material: thymocytes. This TCR was recovered from a boy younger than two with a congenital heart defect. The CDR3 coding sequence is TGTGCCAGCCTCGGGAGCGAGGGACTTAATGAGCAGTTCTTC. Amino acids: CASLGSEGLNEQFF.